This TCR beta chain was obtained from a study of technical replicates of blood from a few donors. This CDR3 is built from 12 residues. The germline gives CDR1 SEHNR, CDR2 FQNEAQ (reference sequence). The V end was cut by 1 base, the J end by 10 bases, with 10 bases between. Produced via immunoSEQ multiplex PCR; TCRdb's table is partial and in-frame only. The profile shows around 83,000 clones, around 94% of them singletons. This chain uses TRBV7-9 with TRBJ1-1; D is undetermined. The sequenced sample was T cells isolated from PBMCs. This clonotype originated in a human donor in good health. The CDR3 region has the DNA TGTGCCAGCAGCTTAGGAACTCCGAGAGCTTTCTTT. It codes for CASSLGTPRAFF.